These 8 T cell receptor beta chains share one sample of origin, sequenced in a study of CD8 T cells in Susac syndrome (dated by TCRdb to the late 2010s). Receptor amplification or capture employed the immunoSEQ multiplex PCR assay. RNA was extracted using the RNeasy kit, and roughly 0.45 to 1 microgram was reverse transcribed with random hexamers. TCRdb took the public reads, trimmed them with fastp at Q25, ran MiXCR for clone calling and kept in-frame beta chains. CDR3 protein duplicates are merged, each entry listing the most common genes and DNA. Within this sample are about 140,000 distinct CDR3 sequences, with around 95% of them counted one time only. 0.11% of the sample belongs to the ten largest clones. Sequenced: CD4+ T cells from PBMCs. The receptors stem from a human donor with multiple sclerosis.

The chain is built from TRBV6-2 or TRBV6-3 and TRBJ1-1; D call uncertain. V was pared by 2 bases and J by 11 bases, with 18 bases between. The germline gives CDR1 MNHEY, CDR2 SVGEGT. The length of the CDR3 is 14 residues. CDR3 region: CASSYPVRERGAFF. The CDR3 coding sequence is TGTGCCAGCAGTTACCCAGTCCGGGAGAGAGGGGCTTTCTTT.

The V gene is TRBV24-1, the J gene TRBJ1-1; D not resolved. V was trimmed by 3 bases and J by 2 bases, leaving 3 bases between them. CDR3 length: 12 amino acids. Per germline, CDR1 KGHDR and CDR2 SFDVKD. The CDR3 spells CATSDANTEAFF. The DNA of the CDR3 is TGTGCCACCAGTGATGCTAACACTGAAGCTTTCTTT.

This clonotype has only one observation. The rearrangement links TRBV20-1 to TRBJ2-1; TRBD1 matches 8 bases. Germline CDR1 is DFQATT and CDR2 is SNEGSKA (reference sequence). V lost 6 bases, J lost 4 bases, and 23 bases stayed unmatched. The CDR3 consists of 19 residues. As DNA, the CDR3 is TGCAGTGCAGGCCCACAGGGGGGAACTTGGAGCGGCTATTACAATGAGCAGTTCTTC. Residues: CSAGPQGGTWSGYYNEQFF.

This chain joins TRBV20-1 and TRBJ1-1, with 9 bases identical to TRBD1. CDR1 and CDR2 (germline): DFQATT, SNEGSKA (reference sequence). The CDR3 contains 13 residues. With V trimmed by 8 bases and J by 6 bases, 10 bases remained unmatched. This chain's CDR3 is CSQNYRGPAEAFF. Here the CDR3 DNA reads TGCAGTCAAAACTACAGGGGGCCGGCTGAAGCTTTCTTT.

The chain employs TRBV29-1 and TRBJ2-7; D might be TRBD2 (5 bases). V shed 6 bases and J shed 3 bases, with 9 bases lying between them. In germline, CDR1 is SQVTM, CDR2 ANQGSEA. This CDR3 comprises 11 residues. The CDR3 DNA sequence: TGCAGCGTGGCAGGACTCTACGAGCAGTACTTC. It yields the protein CSVAGLYEQYF.

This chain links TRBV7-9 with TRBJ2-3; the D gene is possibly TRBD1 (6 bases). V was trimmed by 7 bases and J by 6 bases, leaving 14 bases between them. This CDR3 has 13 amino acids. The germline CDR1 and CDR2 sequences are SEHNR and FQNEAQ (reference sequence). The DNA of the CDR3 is TGTGCCAGCATGATCTGGGGGCAGGATACGCAGTATTTT. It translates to CASMIWGQDTQYF.

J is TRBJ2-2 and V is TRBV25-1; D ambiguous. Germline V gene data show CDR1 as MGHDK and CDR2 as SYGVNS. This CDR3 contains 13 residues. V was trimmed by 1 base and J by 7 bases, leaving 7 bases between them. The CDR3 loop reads CASSEFGYGELFF. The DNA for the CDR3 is TGTGCCAGCAGTGAATTCGGCTACGGGGAGCTGTTTTTT. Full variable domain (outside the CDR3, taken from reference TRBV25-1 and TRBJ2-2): EADIYQTPRYLVIGTGKKITLECSQTMGHDKMYWYQQDPGMELHLIHYSYGVNSTEKGDLSSESTVSRIRTEHFPLTLESARPSHTSQYLCASSEFGYGELFFGEGSRLTVL.

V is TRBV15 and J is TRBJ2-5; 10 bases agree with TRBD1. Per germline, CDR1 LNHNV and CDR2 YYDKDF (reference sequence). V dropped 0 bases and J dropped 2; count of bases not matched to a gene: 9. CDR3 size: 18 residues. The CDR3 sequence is CATSRDFISGQGQETQYF. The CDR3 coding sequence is TGTGCCACCAGCAGAGATTTTATATCGGGACAGGGGCAAGAGACCCAGTACTTC.